These 27 T cell receptor beta chains share one sample of origin, sequenced in a study of regulatory T cells in long-lasting Graves disease. As to time point: newly diagnosed GD, antithyroid drugs for less than 3 months. PBMC-extracted RNA yielded the TCR library. Library construction for TCR beta used iRepertoire HTBI primers and Arm-PCR of CDR3 regions. From the multiplex PCR reads, TCRdb called clonotypes with MiXCR, one entry per CDR3 protein. The sample lists 400,000 to 500,000 distinct CDR3 sequences, approximately 14% occurring once. These data were likewise used in another study, on T cells in Graves' hyperthyroidism and ophthalmopathy.

The starting material was peripheral blood mononuclear cells (PBMCs), obtained at new diagnosis, from a patient treated with antithyroid drugs. The receptors stem from a woman in her forties or fifties with Graves disease.

This clonotype was observed a few times. The chain uses TRBV4-1 and TRBJ2-7; D uncertain. CDR1 and CDR2 (germline): MGHRA, YSYEKL. V was pared by 0 bases and J by 0 bases, with 9 bases between. The CDR3 is 15 amino acids. The CDR3 region has the DNA TGCGCCAGCAGCCAAGATCGTAGGACCTCCTACGAGCAGTACTTC. Encoded protein: CASSQDRRTSYEQYF.

The gene calls are TRBV24-1 and TRBJ2-1, with 9 bases that match TRBD2. J lost 8 bases, V lost 1 base, and 14 bases had no gene match. The CDR3 totals 18 residues. Germline CDR1 KGHDR, CDR2 SFDVKD. CDR3 region: CATSDFLCLLAGMDEQFF. CDR3 in DNA: TGTGCCACCAGTGATTTTCTCTGTTTACTAGCGGGTATGGATGAGCAGTTCTTC.

The chain combines TRBV10-2 with TRBJ2-2; 10 bases map to TRBD2. The ends lost 2 bases at V and 4 bases at J; junction bases unmatched: 1. The CDR3 runs to 15 residues. Per germline, CDR1 WSHSY and CDR2 SAAADI. CDR3 sequence: CASSEPSGSTGELFF. The CDR3 DNA reads TGCGCCAGCAGTGAGCCTAGCGGGAGCACCGGGGAGCTGTTTTTT.

In its sample, this clonotype was seen many times. The chain joins TRBV30 to TRBJ1-2; TRBD1 is a possible D gene (5 bases). The ends were cut back, 3 bases at V and 7 bases at J, with 9 bases in the middle. CDR3 length: 11 amino acids. Germline CDR1 GTSNPN, CDR2 SVGIG (reference sequence). Here the CDR3 DNA reads TGTGCCTGGAGGTTAGGGGCTGGCTACACCTTC. Protein product: CAWRLGAGYTF.

This clonotype was observed many times. This sequence joins TRBV9 and TRBJ2-2; TRBD2 matches 8 bases. V dropped 0 bases and J dropped 5; count of bases not matched to a gene: 3. From germline, CDR1 is SGDLS and CDR2 YYNGEE. The length of the CDR3 is 15 residues. The CDR3: CASSVAGGRTGELFF. In DNA, the CDR3 is TGTGCCAGCAGCGTAGCGGGAGGGCGGACCGGGGAGCTGTTTTTT.

This clonotype was seen repeatedly, ten times or more. V usage is TRBV2 and J usage is TRBJ2-5, with 14 positions matching TRBD2. From germline, CDR1 is SNHLY and CDR2 FYNNEI. With 7 bases clipped from V and 3 bases from J, the junction kept 4 bases outside the gene matches. The CDR3 is 15 amino acids. In nucleotides, the CDR3 is TGTGCCAGCACGACTAGCGGGGGGGTAGAAGAGACCCAGTACTTC. Translated, it gives CASTTSGGVEETQYF.

This clonotype has a count of ten or more. CDR3 sequence (DNA): TGTGCCAGCAGTTTAAAGGGGCCAAGGACCCAGTACTTC. This gives the protein CASSLKGPRTQYF. V is TRBV27 and J is TRBJ2-5; D is perhaps TRBD1 (5 bases). Germline V gene lookup returns CDR1 MNHEY and CDR2 SMNVEV (reference sequence). CDR3 length: 13 residues. V shed 2 bases and J shed 7 bases, with 11 bases lying between them.

This clonotype has only a few counts. V gene TRBV7-2 combines with J gene TRBJ2-1, with D maybe TRBD1 (6 bases). From germline, CDR1 is SGHTA and CDR2 FQGNSA. V was pared by 4 bases and J by 1 base, with 38 bases between. The CDR3 loop spans 24 amino acids. In nucleotides, the CDR3 is TGTGCCAGCAGCTCCCCAACAGGGAGCACAGTTCCAGCGGCCACCCCTGGGTCCTACAATGAGCAGTTCTTC. Amino acid sequence: CASSSPTGSTVPAATPGSYNEQFF.

This clonotype was found many times. This sequence joins TRBV7-2 and TRBJ2-1; no clear D gene. Trimming stripped 3 bases from V and 5 bases from J, with 8 bases between. CDR1 is SGHTA, CDR2 FQGNSA, per germline. The CDR3 extends over 13 amino acids. As DNA, the CDR3 is TGTGCCAGCAGCTTTAGGATAAACAATGAGCAGTTCTTC. Translating it yields CASSFRINNEQFF.

This clonotype showed up many times. V and J are TRBV2 and TRBJ1-1; 8 nucleotides align to TRBD1. The ends lost 8 bases at V and 4 bases at J; junction bases unmatched: 6. The CDR3 spans 13 residues. Germline-derived CDR1 and CDR2 are SNHLY and FYNNEI. The CDR3 spells CASGRTGTTEAFF. CDR3 bases: TGTGCCAGCGGTAGGACAGGGACCACTGAAGCTTTCTTT.

This clonotype was detected many times. The rearrangement joins TRBV3-1 to TRBJ2-1, with D possibly matching TRBD2 (6 bases). Germline V gene lookup returns CDR1 LGHDT and CDR2 YNNKEL (reference sequence). Trimming shortened V by 0 bases and J by 2 bases, and 11 bases separated the two germline ends. The CDR3 extends over 16 amino acids. CDR3 nucleotide sequence: TGTGCCAGCAGCCAAGACGCCGGACTAACCTACAATGAGCAGTTCTTC. This gives the protein CASSQDAGLTYNEQFF.

This clonotype came up many times. The V call is TRBV28, the J call TRBJ2-5; TRBD1 aligns across 7 bases. The CDR3 contains 16 residues. V trimming: 3 bases; J trimming: 4 bases; junction bases outside the gene matches: 11. The germline V gene has CDR1 MDHEN and CDR2 SYDVKM. The chain's CDR3 is CASSFQSIGGAETQYF. CDR3 coding DNA: TGTGCCAGCAGTTTCCAGTCGATAGGGGGCGCAGAGACCCAGTACTTC.

The sample holds many counts of this clonotype. The CDR3 is CASSSGASGRAYEQYF. The CDR3 nucleotides read TGTGCCAGCAGTTCCGGGGCTAGCGGGAGGGCCTACGAGCAGTACTTC. This chain connects TRBV27 to TRBJ2-7, with 12 bases that match TRBD2. Germline V lookup: CDR1 MNHEY, CDR2 SMNVEV (reference sequence). The V and J ends lost 4 bases and 2 bases, in that order; junction bases with no gene match: 6. CDR3 length: 16 residues.

This clonotype came up many times. The rearrangement uses TRBV6-9 and TRBJ1-1, with 7 nucleotides matching TRBD1. V was pared by 0 bases and J by 10 bases, with 2 bases of the junction left unmatched. The CDR3 has 12 amino acids. The germline V gene encodes CDR1 MNHGY and CDR2 SVAAGI. CDR3 sequence: CASSYSGGRAFF. CDR3 nucleotide sequence: TGTGCCAGCAGTTATTCAGGGGGCCGAGCTTTCTTT.

About this clonotype itself: Compared with germline, one end of the junction differs, possibly owing to a read error. The chain links TRBV19 to TRBJ2-3; D is possibly TRBD1 (5 bases). Germline V gene lookup returns CDR1 LNHDA and CDR2 SQIVND (reference sequence). CDR3 length equals 11 residues. The CDR3 is CASSHTGTQYF. The DNA of the CDR3 is TGTGCCAGTAGCCATACAGGTACGCAGTATTTT.

This clonotype was observed at least ten times. This rearrangement joins TRBV4-1 to TRBJ1-5; D is perhaps TRBD1 (6 bases). Germline CDR1 MGHRA, CDR2 YSYEKL. The CDR3 has 15 amino acids. The ends were cut back, 4 bases at V and 2 bases at J, with 12 bases in the middle. The CDR3 here is CASSPLGGGNQPQHF. The DNA of the CDR3 is TGCGCCAGCAGCCCCTTAGGGGGGGGCAATCAGCCCCAGCATTTT.

This clonotype was found many times. This chain joins TRBV11-2 and TRBJ2-5; perhaps TRBD2 as D (6 bases). The V end was cut by 5 bases, the J end by 2 bases, with 15 bases between. CDR3 length: 15 residues. Germline lookup yields CDR1 SGHAT and CDR2 FQNNGV. CDR3 amino acids: CASSDPEGGQETQYF. For the CDR3, the DNA is TGTGCCAGCAGCGACCCCGAAGGAGGGCAAGAGACCCAGTACTTC.

This clonotype turned up a few times. The chain recombines TRBV5-1 with TRBJ2-7; D perhaps matches TRBD2 (6 bases). V lost 3 bases to trimming and J lost 0 bases, with 10 bases between them. Germline CDR1 and CDR2: SGHRS and YFSETQ. The CDR3 totals 14 residues. CDR3 bases: TGCGCCAGCAGCTCCCAGACTAGCTCCTACGAGCAGTACTTC. This encodes CASSSQTSSYEQYF.

The chain combines TRBV5-4 with TRBJ2-1, with TRBD1 matching 7 bases. The length of the CDR3 is 16 residues. From germline, CDR1 is SGHNT and CDR2 YYREEE (reference sequence). V trimming: 4 bases; J trimming: 0 bases; junction bases outside the gene matches: 7. As DNA, the CDR3 is TGTGCCAGCAGCCCGACGGGACAGAGCTCCTACAATGAGCAGTTCTTC. This translates into CASSPTGQSSYNEQFF.

This clonotype was found many times. J is TRBJ2-5 and V is TRBV10-3; D call uncertain. Trimming left V 4 bases short and J 2 bases short, with 8 bases between. The CDR3 covers 13 residues. Per germline, CDR1 ENHRY and CDR2 SYGVKD. CDR3 protein: CAISVGSQETQYF. The CDR3 coding sequence is TGTGCCATCAGTGTTGGCAGTCAAGAGACCCAGTACTTC.

At least ten counts were recorded for this clonotype. The chain is built from TRBV3-1 and TRBJ2-2; maybe TRBD1 (5 bases). Trimming took 3 bases from V and 2 from J, leaving 19 bases between them. CDR1 is LGHDT, CDR2 YNNKEL, per germline (reference sequence). This CDR3 has 18 residues. CDR3: CASSQQRVLGPNTGELFF. In nucleotides, the CDR3 is TGTGCCAGCAGCCAGCAGCGAGTCTTGGGGCCCAACACCGGGGAGCTGTTTTTT.

This clonotype was seen ten or more times. The chain carries TRBV10-2 and TRBJ2-1; 7 bases align to TRBD1. The CDR3 covers 12 residues. Unmatched junction bases numbered 1, after V lost 7 bases and J lost 4 bases. From germline, CDR1 is WSHSY and CDR2 SAAADI. The CDR3 protein is CASNRGYNEQFF. The CDR3, as DNA: TGCGCCAGCAACAGGGGTTACAATGAGCAGTTCTTC.

This clonotype was seen ten or more times. The V gene is TRBV6-5, the J gene TRBJ1-4; the D is unclear. Germline CDR1 reads MNHEY; CDR2 reads SVGAGI. The CDR3 is made up of 15 amino acids. The V end was cut by 2 bases, the J end by 0 bases, with 7 bases between. CDR3 coding DNA: TGTGCCAGCAGTTACGCCCCTGCAACTAATGAAAAACTGTTTTTT. Translation gives CASSYAPATNEKLFF.

This clonotype was counted only a few times. A clone one base away is much larger, so this may be a read error. This chain uses TRBV12-3 or TRBV12-4 with TRBJ1-5; TRBD1 matches at 7 bases. The CDR3 length is 14 residues. J lost 6 bases, V lost 2 bases, and 4 bases had no gene match. The CDR3 spells CASSLTGASQPQHF. CDR3 nucleotides: TGTGCCAGCAGTTTAACAGGGGCTAGTCAGCCCCAGCATTTT.

Ten or more counts support this clonotype. J is TRBJ2-5 and V is TRBV6-2 or TRBV6-3, with a weak D call TRBD2 (6 bases). V lost 6 bases and J lost 1, with 18 bases in between. Germline V CDR1 and CDR2: MNHEY, SVGEGT. This CDR3 spans 16 amino acids. The CDR3 sequence is CASRRAGDFSQETQYF. The CDR3, as DNA: TGTGCCAGCAGACGAGCGGGCGATTTTTCCCAAGAGACCCAGTACTTC.

This clonotype was seen repeatedly, ten times or more. The chain uses TRBV20-1 and TRBJ2-5; D uncertain. The CDR3 totals 11 residues. Per the germline V gene, CDR1 is DFQATT and CDR2 is SNEGSKA (reference sequence). Trimming pared 4 bases from V and 3 bases from J, leaving 6 bases between. CDR3 in amino acids: CSATSKETQYF. CDR3 sequence (DNA): TGCAGTGCTACGTCAAAAGAGACCCAGTACTTC.

This clonotype was recorded many times. J is TRBJ1-1 and V is TRBV7-9, with TRBD1 matching over 10 bases. This CDR3 is 16 amino acids long. Trimming removed 2 bases from V and 4 bases from J; junction bases left unmatched: 7. Germline V gene lookup returns CDR1 SEHNR and CDR2 FQNEAQ (reference sequence). Written as DNA, the CDR3 is TGTGCCAGCAGCTTAAGCCGGGACAGGGGTTTCACTGAAGCTTTCTTT. It yields the protein CASSLSRDRGFTEAFF.